This entry is about one T cell receptor beta chain. The antigen remains undetermined. The data derive from a study of cytomegalovirus exposure and HLA in healthy donors. Trimming cost V 1 base and J 0 bases, with 13 bases left between them. Germline loops: CDR1 MGHRA, CDR2 YSYEKL. The CDR3 extends over 16 amino acids. Study findings and constraints: Several top significant clusters appeared, in a later analysis, to be linked to common viral pathogens.

The PCR employed 60 Vbeta primers together with 13 Jbeta primers. Sequencing was performed with immunoSEQ multiplex PCR; in TCRdb, only in-frame clones are kept and a portion is missing. There are 180,000 or so clones in the sample, with roughly 0.7% held by the top ten. This chain links TRBV4-1 with TRBJ2-7; D not certain. This sequence originates from a boy younger than 18 in good health and CMV-seronegative. Sequences were obtained from PBMCs. The CDR3 sequence is CASSQVLAVNSYEQYF. CDR3 in DNA: TGCGCCAGCAGCCAAGTACTGGCGGTTAACTCCTACGAGCAGTACTTC.